What follows is one TCR beta chain and its context. What it recognizes is unknown. The data stem from a study of long-term antiretroviral therapy in people with HIV. Whole-study findings and limits: Patients on ART gained diversity, which nonetheless stayed below transplant donor controls. HIV repertoires spanned narrower CDR3 length ranges than controls.

CDR1 and CDR2 from the germline V gene are MDHEN and SYDVKM. Trimming took 2 bases from V and 13 from J; bases not matched to a gene: 16. The CDR3 contains 17 residues. A v3.0 immunoSEQ assay was performed at survey level. Libraries were prepared by immunoSEQ multiplex PCR; TCRdb keeps only in-frame clonotypes and omits some of them. The sample records about 29,000 clones, approximately 87% being singletons. Sequenced here: unsorted PBMCs, sampled 0.5 years after starting antiretroviral therapy. The J gene is TRBJ2-4, the V gene TRBV28; 11 bases agree with TRBD2. This TCR was recovered from a woman aged 18-29 years with HIV. The CDR3 nucleotides read TGTGCCAGCAGTTTACCACCCCTGACTAGCGGGAAGGTCCAACAGTACTTC. Protein: CASSLPPLTSGKVQQYF.